The rows below give T cell receptor beta chains drawn from one sample of a study of T cell responses to AZD1222 COVID-19 vaccine. Sequencing used immunoSEQ multiplex PCR; TCRdb keeps in-frame clones, though not all of them. The sample holds under 110,000 clones, more than 75% seen once. This specimen was peripheral blood, taken on day 0 of AZD1222 vaccination. The receptors derive from an adult in good health. Each CDR3 is given with its conserved first and last residue. The D gene is left open where the match is weak. Expanded clones get a size class; other rows say once, few or many, or leave the size out.

len	v_gene	j_gene	abundance	d_gene	CDR3aa	CDR3nt
11	TRBV12-3/TRBV12-4	TRBJ1-1	NA	NA	CASSLWTEAFF	TGTGCCAGCAGTTTGTGGACTGAAGCTTTCTTT
16	TRBV18	TRBJ1-2	once	TRBD1	CASSPPGRDRGHGYTF	TGTGCCAGCTCACCACCTGGCCGGGACAGGGGGCATGGCTACACCTTC
15	TRBV18	TRBJ2-7	NA	TRBD1	CASLKIQGRPYEQYF	TGTGCCAGCTTAAAAATACAGGGGCGGCCCTACGAGCAGTACTTC
15	TRBV7-3	TRBJ2-1	NA	TRBD2	CASSSGGNSYNEQFF	TGTGCCAGCAGCTCGGGAGGCAACTCCTACAATGAGCAGTTCTTC
13	TRBV19	TRBJ1-1	NA	TRBD1	CASSSTGDTEAFF	TGTGCCAGTAGTTCTACAGGGGATACTGAAGCTTTCTTT
15	TRBV5-1	TRBJ2-5	few	TRBD2	CASSLFGQGGQTQYF	TGCGCCAGCAGCCTGTTCGGGCAGGGAGGGCAGACCCAGTACTTC
16	TRBV11-2	TRBJ2-7	NA	NA	CASSLVPSGSYGEQYF	TGTGCCAGCAGCTTAGTCCCCAGCGGTAGCTATGGCGAGCAGTACTTC
16	TRBV29-1	TRBJ2-7	NA	TRBD2	CSVGFLDGRPSYEQYF	TGCAGCGTAGGGTTTTTGGACGGGAGGCCCTCCTACGAGCAGTACTTC
15	TRBV29-1	TRBJ2-1	NA	NA	CSVATMGLSYNEQFF	TGCAGCGTTGCAACCATGGGTCTCTCCTACAATGAGCAGTTCTTC
15	TRBV28	TRBJ2-1	NA	TRBD1	CASSIPGGWDNEQFF	TGTGCCAGCAGTATCCCAGGGGGCTGGGACAATGAGCAGTTCTTC
14	TRBV5-4	TRBJ2-4	NA	NA	CASSLVREENIQYF	TGTGCCAGCAGCTTGGTCAGGGAGGAAAACATTCAGTACTTC
14	TRBV5-1	TRBJ2-7	once	TRBD2	CASSSPSGSYEQYF	TGCGCCAGCAGCTCCCCTAGCGGATCCTACGAGCAGTACTTC
16	TRBV9	TRBJ2-7	NA	TRBD2	CASSERTSGRAFEQYF	TGTGCCAGCAGCGAGAGGACTAGCGGGAGGGCCTTCGAGCAGTACTTC
13	TRBV5-1	TRBJ1-2	NA	NA	CASSATANYGYTF	TGCGCCAGCAGCGCGACAGCCAACTATGGCTACACCTTC
13	TRBV27	TRBJ2-1	NA	TRBD1	CASSLNEGAEQFF	TGTGCCAGCAGTTTAAATGAGGGGGCTGAGCAGTTCTTC
18	TRBV7-8	TRBJ2-1	NA	TRBD2	CASSLARIAGGSYNEQFF	TGTGCCAGCAGCTTAGCCCGTATAGCGGGGGGCTCCTACAATGAGCAGTTCTTC
15	TRBV9	TRBJ2-7	NA	NA	CASSPSGISSYEQYF	TGTGCCAGCAGCCCCAGTGGGATCAGCTCCTACGAGCAGTACTTC
16	TRBV30	TRBJ1-1	NA	NA	CAWSLTAGGLNTEAFF	TGTGCCTGGAGCCTTACCGCCGGGGGCCTTAACACTGAAGCTTTCTTT
15	TRBV28	TRBJ2-7	NA	TRBD1	CASRNGQASSYEQYF	TGTGCCAGCAGAAACGGACAGGCCAGCTCCTACGAGCAGTACTTC
12	TRBV10-3	TRBJ1-5	once	NA	CAISDNNQPQHF	TGTGCCATCAGTGATAACAATCAGCCCCAGCATTTT
15	TRBV27	TRBJ1-4	NA	NA	CASSPRLATNEKLFF	TGTGCCAGCAGTCCCCGGCTCGCAACTAATGAAAAACTGTTTTTT
14	TRBV2	TRBJ2-5	NA	NA	CASSLSDQIVTQYF	TGTGCCAGCAGTCTGTCAGACCAGATCGTGACCCAGTACTTC